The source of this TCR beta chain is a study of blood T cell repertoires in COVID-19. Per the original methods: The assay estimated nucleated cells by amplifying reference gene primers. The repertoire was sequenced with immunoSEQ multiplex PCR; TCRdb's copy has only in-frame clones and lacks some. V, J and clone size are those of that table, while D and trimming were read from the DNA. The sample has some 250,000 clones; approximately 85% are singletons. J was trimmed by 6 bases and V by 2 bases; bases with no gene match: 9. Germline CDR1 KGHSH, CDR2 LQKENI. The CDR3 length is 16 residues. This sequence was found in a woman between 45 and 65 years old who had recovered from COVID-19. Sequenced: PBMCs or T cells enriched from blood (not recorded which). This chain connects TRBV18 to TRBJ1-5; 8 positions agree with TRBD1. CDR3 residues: CASSPKQGAMPQPQHF. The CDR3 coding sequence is TGTGCCAGCTCACCAAAGCAGGGGGCGATGCCTCAGCCCCAGCATTTT.